This TCR beta chain was captured by sequencing in a study of blood T cell repertoires in COVID-19. Study summary: Sample material is recorded as cDNA or gDNA derived from T cells, B-cell-depleted T cells, or PBMCs.

The germline gives CDR1 LNHDA, CDR2 SQIVND (reference sequence). V gave up 5 bases and J gave up 4 bases; unmatched junction bases: 4. CDR3 size: 15 residues. The authors' processing: Quantification of nucleated cells was approximated via reference gene primer amplification. Assay used: immunoSEQ multiplex PCR; TCRdb lists only in-frame clones, some missing. The DNA gave D and trimming, while V, J and clone size come from that table. The sample lists a few hundred thousand clones; 70% to 85% were seen once. This clonotype was sampled from a woman aged 55-70 years who had recovered from COVID-19. Sequencing was performed on PBMCs or T cells enriched from blood (not recorded which). The V gene is TRBV19, the J gene TRBJ2-2, with 10 nucleotides matching TRBD1. CDR3 sequence (DNA): TGTGCCAGTAGTCCTTGGACAGGGGGCACCGGGGAGCTGTTTTTT. This encodes CASSPWTGGTGELFF.